The 5 T cell receptor beta chains reported below all come from one sample, sequenced in a study of T cell repertoires in cytomegalovirus infection. Their cognate antigens are unknown. MiXCR, run by TCRdb on the reads, gives a single entry per CDR3 protein. The data show 160,000 or so distinct CDR3 sequences, roughly 20% seen once. This specimen was CD8+ T cells from cultured PBMCs, taken from culture after CMV antigen stimulation. These receptors were collected from a human donor in good health (CMV status not recorded). Some clones in this sample may be carry-over from other donors' samples.

The rearrangement links TRBV6-4 to TRBJ2-1; TRBD2 agrees at 11 bases. Germline-derived CDR1 and CDR2 are MRHNA and SNTAGT. J lost 10 bases, V lost 3 bases, and 8 bases had no gene match. This CDR3 is built from 15 residues. The CDR3 sequence: CASSEALAGGYEQFF. The CDR3, as DNA: TGTGCCAGCAGTGAGGCCCTAGCGGGGGGTTACGAGCAGTTCTTC.

The V gene is TRBV30, the J gene TRBJ1-2; unclear D gene. Looked up from germline, CDR1 is GTSNPN and CDR2 is SVGIG (reference sequence). The CDR3 covers 13 residues. Trimming pared 4 bases from V and 5 bases from J, leaving 14 bases between. The CDR3 DNA is TGTGCCTGGAATCCCAGTCTATCTTATGGCTACACCTTC. Translating it yields CAWNPSLSYGYTF.

This clonotype was detected only a few times. This chain joins TRBV27 and TRBJ1-4; no definite D call. Germline CDR1 is MNHEY and CDR2 is SMNVEV (reference sequence). Trimming took off 8 bases at V and 5 bases at J, with 12 bases between the two ends. This CDR3 spans 13 amino acids. This chain's CDR3 is CASADNPNEKLFF. CDR3 DNA: TGTGCCAGCGCCGACAACCCAAATGAAAAACTGTTTTTT.

This clonotype was observed a handful of times. The V gene is TRBV12-3 or TRBV12-4, the J gene TRBJ1-2; 7 bases match TRBD1. Trimming took 6 bases from V and 1 from J; bases not matched to a gene: 5. CDR3 length equals 14 residues. The DNA of the CDR3 is TGTGCCAGCAGCACGGGACAGATTAACTATGGCTACACCTTC. Translating it yields CASSTGQINYGYTF.

This clonotype was seen a few times. The chain carries TRBV7-9 and TRBJ2-5; D is undetermined. V dropped 4 bases and J dropped 5 bases, with 14 bases sitting between them. This CDR3 is built from 14 residues. Germline assignment: CDR1 SEHNR and CDR2 FQNEAQ (reference sequence). For the CDR3, the DNA is TGTGCCAGCAGCTCCTCGTCTATTAGGGAGACCCAGTACTTC. It is translated as CASSSSSIRETQYF. Filled out from reference TRBV7-9 and TRBJ2-5, the complete variable domain reads DTGVSQNPRHKITKRGQNVTFRCDPISEHNRLYWYRQTLGQGPEFLTYFQNEAQLEKSRLLSDRFSAERPKGSFSTLEIQRTEQGDSAMYLCASSSSSIRETQYFGPGTRLLVL.